These T cell receptor beta chains were read from a single sample in a study of OX40 agonist ivuxolimab in advanced cancers. TCRdb's copy holds only in-frame clones and misses some; the assay was immunoSEQ multiplex PCR. The sample includes tens of thousands of clones, about nine tenths seen only once; the top ten take 20% to 25%. The sequencing here drew on CD4+ or CD8+ T cells sorted from blood, taken in a trial of the OX40 agonist ivuxolimab. The source is an adult with an advanced solid tumor such as melanoma, head and neck, liver or kidney cancer. Each CDR3 is given with its conserved first and last residue. The D gene is left open where the match is weak. Clone size, where shown, is once, few, many, or a class for clones that have expanded.

d_call: NA
v_call: TRBV6-5
clone_size: NA
j_call: TRBJ2-2
cdr3_nt: TGTGCCAGCAGTTCCAGGGGTTCTGCCGGGGAGCTGTTTTTT
cdr3_aa: CASSSRGSAGELFF

d_call: NA
v_call: TRBV19
clone_size: NA
j_call: TRBJ2-7
cdr3_nt: TGTGCCAGTAGTACGACCGACTACGAGCAGTACTTC
cdr3_aa: CASSTTDYEQYF

d_call: TRBD1
v_call: TRBV12-5
clone_size: NA
j_call: TRBJ2-3
cdr3_nt: TGTGCTAGTGGTTTGACTCTCCGGACAGGTAAGGCAGATACGCAGTATTTT
cdr3_aa: CASGLTLRTGKADTQYF

d_call: NA
v_call: TRBV9
clone_size: NA
j_call: TRBJ2-3
cdr3_nt: TGTGCCAGCAGCGTACCGACAGGCTCACACACAGATACGCAGTATTTT
cdr3_aa: CASSVPTGSHTDTQYF

d_call: NA
v_call: TRBV4-3
clone_size: NA
j_call: TRBJ2-7
cdr3_nt: TGCGCCAGCAGCCAAGCTCTCGGCAGTTACGAGCAGTACTTC
cdr3_aa: CASSQALGSYEQYF

d_call: TRBD1
v_call: TRBV7-9
clone_size: NA
j_call: TRBJ1-6
cdr3_nt: TGTGCCAGCAGCTCGACAGGGAACAATTCACCCCTCCACTTT
cdr3_aa: CASSSTGNNSPLHF

d_call: TRBD2
v_call: TRBV27
clone_size: medium-sized
j_call: TRBJ2-7
cdr3_nt: TGTGCCAGCAGTTTCGGGGGGGGCGCGAGCTACGAGCAGTACTTC
cdr3_aa: CASSFGGGASYEQYF

d_call: TRBD2
v_call: TRBV11-2
clone_size: NA
j_call: TRBJ2-1
cdr3_nt: TGTGCCAGCAGAACTAGCGCTGGTGAGCAGTTCTTC
cdr3_aa: CASRTSAGEQFF

d_call: NA
v_call: TRBV4-1
clone_size: NA
j_call: TRBJ2-7
cdr3_nt: TGCGCCAGCAGCCATCGAACAGGAGTGTACGAGCAGTACTTC
cdr3_aa: CASSHRTGVYEQYF

d_call: TRBD1
v_call: TRBV30
clone_size: NA
j_call: TRBJ1-2
cdr3_nt: TGTGCCTGGAGACTCACAGGGGCCACCCCGTCGGTCTATGGCTACACCTTC
cdr3_aa: CAWRLTGATPSVYGYTF

d_call: NA
v_call: TRBV2
clone_size: NA
j_call: TRBJ2-7
cdr3_nt: TGTGCCAGCGCCCCTGGCGTTGTGAGGTACGAGCAGTACTTC
cdr3_aa: CASAPGVVRYEQYF

d_call: NA
v_call: TRBV21-1
clone_size: NA
j_call: TRBJ1-5
cdr3_nt: TGTGCCAGCAGCAAAGGGGGGACAGAGACTCTTAGCAATCAGCCCCAGCATTTT
cdr3_aa: CASSKGGTETLSNQPQHF

d_call: TRBD1
v_call: TRBV7-9
clone_size: NA
j_call: TRBJ2-7
cdr3_nt: TGTGCCAGCAGCTTAGACCCCCGGGACAGGGGATCTCACGAGCAGTACTTC
cdr3_aa: CASSLDPRDRGSHEQYF

d_call: TRBD1
v_call: TRBV11-1
clone_size: NA
j_call: TRBJ1-5
cdr3_nt: TGTGCCAGCAGCTTATCAACAGGGGTCGGTCAGCCCCAGCATTTT
cdr3_aa: CASSLSTGVGQPQHF

d_call: NA
v_call: TRBV29-1
clone_size: few
j_call: TRBJ1-1
cdr3_nt: TGCAGCGTATTCGCCACGGGGGACACTGAAGCTTTCTTT
cdr3_aa: CSVFATGDTEAFF

d_call: NA
v_call: TRBV9
clone_size: once
j_call: TRBJ2-5
cdr3_nt: TGTGCCAGCAGCCTCTGGCCCCAAGAGACCCAGTACTTC
cdr3_aa: CASSLWPQETQYF

d_call: NA
v_call: TRBV14
clone_size: NA
j_call: TRBJ2-1
cdr3_nt: TGTGCCAGCAGCCAGGTTACTAATGAGCAGTTCTTC
cdr3_aa: CASSQVTNEQFF

d_call: TRBD1
v_call: TRBV30
clone_size: NA
j_call: TRBJ1-3
cdr3_nt: TGTGCCTGCAGGGGGTGGACCATATATTTT
cdr3_aa: CACRGWTIYF

d_call: TRBD1
v_call: TRBV7-9
clone_size: once
j_call: TRBJ1-4
cdr3_nt: TGTGCCAGCAGCCCGTGGGACAGGGGTATTGCTGAACTGTTTTTT
cdr3_aa: CASSPWDRGIAELFF

d_call: TRBD2
v_call: TRBV30
clone_size: NA
j_call: TRBJ2-1
cdr3_nt: TGTGCCTGGAACAGCGGGGGTTCCTACAATGAGCAGTTCTTC
cdr3_aa: CAWNSGGSYNEQFF

d_call: NA
v_call: TRBV11-3
clone_size: once
j_call: TRBJ2-5
cdr3_nt: TGTGCCAGCAGCTTAGTCAGAGGACCCCAAGAGACCCAGTACTTC
cdr3_aa: CASSLVRGPQETQYF

d_call: NA
v_call: TRBV7-9
clone_size: NA
j_call: TRBJ2-7
cdr3_nt: TGTGCCAGCAGCTTAGATTCAAGACCCGAGCAGTACTTC
cdr3_aa: CASSLDSRPEQYF

d_call: TRBD2
v_call: TRBV27
clone_size: NA
j_call: TRBJ2-3
cdr3_nt: TGTGCCAGCAGTACTCTGGGCGGAAGGACTAGCGCCCGCACAGATACGCAGTATTTT
cdr3_aa: CASSTLGGRTSARTDTQYF

d_call: NA
v_call: TRBV7-9
clone_size: NA
j_call: TRBJ2-1
cdr3_nt: TGTGCCAGCAGCGCCCCCTCTCTCCGGGCTCCAATCTATGAGCAGTTCTTC
cdr3_aa: CASSAPSLRAPIYEQFF

d_call: NA
v_call: TRBV5-6
clone_size: NA
j_call: TRBJ2-7
cdr3_nt: TGTGCCAGCAGCTTGGGAGACCCCTACGAGCAGTACTTC
cdr3_aa: CASSLGDPYEQYF

d_call: TRBD1
v_call: TRBV7-9
clone_size: NA
j_call: TRBJ1-2
cdr3_nt: TGTGCCAGCAGCTTAAGTTCGCAGGGGGCGGGGTATGGCTACACCTTC
cdr3_aa: CASSLSSQGAGYGYTF

d_call: NA
v_call: TRBV7-2
clone_size: once
j_call: TRBJ1-1
cdr3_nt: TGTGCCAGCAGCTCTCGGCAGGCGAACACTGAAGCTTTCTTT
cdr3_aa: CASSSRQANTEAFF

d_call: NA
v_call: TRBV10-2
clone_size: NA
j_call: TRBJ1-2
cdr3_nt: TGCGCCAGCAGTGAAGGGGGGGGCTACACCTTC
cdr3_aa: CASSEGGGYTF

d_call: NA
v_call: TRBV6-6
clone_size: NA
j_call: TRBJ1-5
cdr3_nt: TGTGCCAGCAGTCCCTCGGGGGAAAGCAATCAGCCCCAGCATTTT
cdr3_aa: CASSPSGESNQPQHF

d_call: TRBD1
v_call: TRBV30
clone_size: NA
j_call: TRBJ2-3
cdr3_nt: TGTGCCTGGAGAGACAGGGACACAGATACGCAGTATTTT
cdr3_aa: CAWRDRDTDTQYF

d_call: NA
v_call: TRBV6-5
clone_size: NA
j_call: TRBJ2-2
cdr3_nt: TGTGCCAGCAGTTATAACCGGGCCGGGGAGCTGTTTTTT
cdr3_aa: CASSYNRAGELFF

d_call: NA
v_call: TRBV5-4
clone_size: once
j_call: TRBJ1-1
cdr3_nt: TGTGCCAGCAGCGGGGGGAACACTGAAGCTTTCTTT
cdr3_aa: CASSGGNTEAFF

d_call: NA
v_call: TRBV9
clone_size: NA
j_call: TRBJ2-5
cdr3_nt: TGTGCCAGCAGCTTGGGGGACTTTGAAGAGACCCAGTACTTC
cdr3_aa: CASSLGDFEETQYF

d_call: NA
v_call: TRBV30
clone_size: large
j_call: TRBJ2-7
cdr3_nt: TGTGCCTGGAGGGGGCTAGCTATGGAGCAGTACTTC
cdr3_aa: CAWRGLAMEQYF

d_call: TRBD1
v_call: TRBV6-6
clone_size: NA
j_call: TRBJ1-1
cdr3_nt: TGTGCCAGCAGGCCCGGGACAGTGCTTGAAGCTTTCTTT
cdr3_aa: CASRPGTVLEAFF

d_call: NA
v_call: TRBV29-1
clone_size: NA
j_call: TRBJ2-1
cdr3_nt: TGCAGCGCTTGGGACAATGAGCAGTTCTTC
cdr3_aa: CSAWDNEQFF

d_call: NA
v_call: TRBV4-1
clone_size: NA
j_call: TRBJ1-1
cdr3_nt: TGCGCCAGCAGCCACGAGATACGGGTCCCGGGTGCTTTCTTT
cdr3_aa: CASSHEIRVPGAFF

d_call: NA
v_call: TRBV19
clone_size: NA
j_call: TRBJ1-3
cdr3_nt: TGTGCCAGTACCCTTAGCTCTGGAAACACCATATATTTT
cdr3_aa: CASTLSSGNTIYF

d_call: TRBD1
v_call: TRBV5-1
clone_size: NA
j_call: TRBJ1-2
cdr3_nt: TGCGCCAGCAGCGCCCGGGACAGCAACTATGGCTACACCTTC
cdr3_aa: CASSARDSNYGYTF

d_call: NA
v_call: TRBV25-1
clone_size: NA
j_call: TRBJ2-1
cdr3_nt: TGTGCCAGCAGTGAATATTCTGGGTTTAATGAGCAGTTCTTC
cdr3_aa: CASSEYSGFNEQFF

d_call: NA
v_call: TRBV5-4
clone_size: NA
j_call: TRBJ2-5
cdr3_nt: TGTGCCAGCAGCCCCTTCTTTGGTGAGGGAGAAGAGACCCAGTACTTC
cdr3_aa: CASSPFFGEGEETQYF

d_call: NA
v_call: TRBV9
clone_size: NA
j_call: TRBJ2-7
cdr3_nt: TGTGCCAGCAGCGCTAAATCTACTCCCTACGAGCAGTACTTC
cdr3_aa: CASSAKSTPYEQYF

d_call: NA
v_call: TRBV21-1
clone_size: NA
j_call: TRBJ1-5
cdr3_nt: TGTGCCAGCAGCAAGGGTTTGCCGGGGGGCAATCAGCCCCAGCATTTT
cdr3_aa: CASSKGLPGGNQPQHF